This TCR beta chain was captured by sequencing in a study of identical twins. Each CDR3 protein is one row after TCRdb ran MiXCR on the 5' RACE reads. This sample has about 700,000 distinct CDR3 sequences; 8.6% occur once, and the top ten carry 0.8% to 1%. These data were likewise used in another study, on yellow fever vaccine responses in identical twins.

The sequenced sample was PBMCs. The source is a woman aged 18-35 years in good health.

The CDR3 DNA reads as TGTGCCAGCAGGGAGTGGGACTGGGGGAATGAGCAGTTCTTC. It translates to CASREWDWGNEQFF. This chain connects TRBV12-3 or TRBV12-4 to TRBJ2-1, with D tentatively TRBD2 (6 bases). The V end was cut by 6 bases, the J end by 7 bases, with 16 bases between. The CDR3 has 14 residues.